Each of the 5 T cell receptor beta chains below was sequenced from the same sample in a study of CD8 T cells in Susac syndrome. When the RNA was reverse transcribed, random hexamers were used with an input of roughly 0.45 to 1 ug. TCRdb re-called the immunoSEQ multiplex PCR reads through MiXCR, storing one row per CDR3 protein. The data hold around 160,000 distinct CDR3 sequences, with 93% observed a single time. The specimen sequenced was CD4+ T cells from PBMCs. The receptors derive from a human donor in good health.

The chain uses TRBV7-2 and TRBJ2-5, with 14 bases that match TRBD2. The CDR3 extends over 16 amino acids. CDR1 and CDR2 (germline): SGHTA, FQGNSA. Trimming removed 5 bases from V and 4 bases from J; junction bases left unmatched: 6. CDR3 region: CASSQRLAGGLETQYF. In nucleotides, the CDR3 is TGTGCCAGCAGCCAGAGACTAGCGGGGGGGCTAGAGACCCAGTACTTC.

The V and J genes are TRBV29-1 and TRBJ2-3; D call uncertain. Germline lookup yields CDR1 SQVTM and CDR2 ANQGSEA. Trimming pared 4 bases from V and 3 bases from J, leaving 5 bases between. This CDR3 contains 11 residues. The CDR3 nucleotides read TGCAGCGTTGTTATTACAGATACGCAGTATTTT. Translation: CSVVITDTQYF.

The chain carries TRBV20-1 and TRBJ1-2; perhaps TRBD1 as D (5 bases). CDR1 and CDR2 from the germline V gene are DFQATT and SNEGSKA (reference sequence). The CDR3 length is 12 residues. V lost 5 bases and J lost 3, with 10 bases in between. The CDR3 loop is CSAGTDYYGYTF. The DNA for the CDR3 is TGCAGTGCTGGGACGGATTACTATGGCTACACCTTC.

The chain carries TRBV14 and TRBJ1-2; D not certain. This CDR3 has 14 residues. V lost 1 base and J lost 4, with 10 bases in between. Germline CDR1 is SGHDN and CDR2 is FVKESK. CDR3 nucleotide sequence: TGTGCCAGCAGCCAAGGGTTCAGATTCTATGGCTACACCTTC. Residues: CASSQGFRFYGYTF.

This clonotype was seen just once. The chain couples TRBV20-1 to TRBJ1-5, with D unresolved. Per the germline V gene, CDR1 is DFQATT and CDR2 is SNEGSKA (reference sequence). This CDR3 comprises 11 residues. The CDR3: CSAGEVRPQHF. The CDR3 nucleotides read TGCAGCGCGGGTGAAGTTCGGCCCCAGCATTTT.